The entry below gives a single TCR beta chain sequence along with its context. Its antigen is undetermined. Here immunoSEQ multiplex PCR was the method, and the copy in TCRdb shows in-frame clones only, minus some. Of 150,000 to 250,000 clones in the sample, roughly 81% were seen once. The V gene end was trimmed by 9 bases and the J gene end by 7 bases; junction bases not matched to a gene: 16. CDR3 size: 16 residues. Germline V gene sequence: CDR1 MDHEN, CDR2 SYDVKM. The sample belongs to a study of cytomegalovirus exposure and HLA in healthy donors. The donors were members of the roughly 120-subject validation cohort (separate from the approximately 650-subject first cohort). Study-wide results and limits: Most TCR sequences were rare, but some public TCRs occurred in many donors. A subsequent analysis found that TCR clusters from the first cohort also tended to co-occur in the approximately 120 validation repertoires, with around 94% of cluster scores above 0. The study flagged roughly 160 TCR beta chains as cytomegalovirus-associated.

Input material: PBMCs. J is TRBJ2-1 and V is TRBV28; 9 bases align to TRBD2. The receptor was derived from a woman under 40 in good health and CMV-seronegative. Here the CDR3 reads CASAGPRRGGRNEQFF. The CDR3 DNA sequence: TGTGCCAGTGCCGGCCCTAGGCGGGGGGGCCGGAATGAGCAGTTCTTC.